This TCR beta chain derives from a study of blood T cell repertoires in COVID-19. Between the trimmed V and J ends, which lost 2 bases and 5 bases, there was a span of 10 bases. There are 14 residues in the CDR3. Per germline, CDR1 SGHTA and CDR2 FQGNSA. Produced via immunoSEQ multiplex PCR; TCRdb's table is partial and in-frame only. The repertoire holds 500,000 or so clones, with about 85% as singletons. The TCR was taken from a woman aged 18-29 years who had recovered from COVID-19. Sequencing was performed on PBMCs or T cells enriched from blood (not recorded which). The J gene is TRBJ2-1, the V gene TRBV7-2; D unclear. The CDR3 DNA follows: TGTGCCAGCAGCTTACAGACAAGTAACAATGAGCAGTTCTTC. Translating it yields CASSLQTSNNEQFF.